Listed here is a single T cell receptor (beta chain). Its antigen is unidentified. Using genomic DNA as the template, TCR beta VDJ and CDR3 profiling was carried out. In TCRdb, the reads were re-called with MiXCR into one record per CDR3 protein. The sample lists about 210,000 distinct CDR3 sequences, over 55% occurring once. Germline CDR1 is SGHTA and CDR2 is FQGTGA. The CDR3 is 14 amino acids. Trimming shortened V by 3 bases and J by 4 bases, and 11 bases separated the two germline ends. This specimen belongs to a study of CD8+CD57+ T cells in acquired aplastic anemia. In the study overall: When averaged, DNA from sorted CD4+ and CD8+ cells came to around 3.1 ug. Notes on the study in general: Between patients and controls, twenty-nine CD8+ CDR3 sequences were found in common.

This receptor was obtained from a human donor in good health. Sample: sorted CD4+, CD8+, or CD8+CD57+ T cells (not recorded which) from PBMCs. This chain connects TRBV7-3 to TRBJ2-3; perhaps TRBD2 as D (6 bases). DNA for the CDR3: TGTGCCAGCAGCTTTAGCGGAGGTTCAGATACGCAGTATTTT. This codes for CASSFSGGSDTQYF.